This is a list of T cell receptor beta chains from one sample in a study of blood T cell repertoires in COVID-19. The method was immunoSEQ multiplex PCR; TCRdb's version includes in-frame clones alone and lacks a portion of them. The table includes about 260,000 clones, more than 75% detected once. The sample consisted of PBMCs or T cells enriched from blood (not recorded which). The receptors originated from a woman aged 50 to 60 who had recovered from COVID-19. Both conserved end residues are part of each CDR3. The D gene is left open where the match is weak. A row's size may be missing; if present it is once, few, many or a size class.

TRBV7-6	TRBD2	NA	TRBJ2-1	CASSLGGSVNEQFF	TGTGCCAGCAGCCTCGGCGGGAGTGTTAATGAGCAGTTCTTC
TRBV4-3	TRBD1	NA	TRBJ2-6	CASSRHGQGIFSGANVLTF	TGCGCCAGCAGCCGACATGGACAGGGGATTTTCTCTGGGGCCAACGTCCTGACTTTC
TRBV3-1/TRBV3-2	NA	NA	TRBJ1-2	CASSLRGASDGYTF	TGTGCCAGCAGCCTCCGAGGAGCGAGCGATGGCTACACCTTC
TRBV5-1	TRBD2	NA	TRBJ2-3	CASSSLAGGSDTQYF	TGCGCCAGCAGCTCACTAGCGGGAGGTTCAGATACGCAGTATTTT
TRBV13	TRBD1	NA	TRBJ1-1	CASSHPGGRRAFF	TGTGCCAGCAGCCATCCAGGGGGGAGGCGGGCTTTCTTT
TRBV7-9	NA	NA	TRBJ1-4	CASTQTVVDEKLFF	TGTGCCAGCACCCAGACAGTTGTAGATGAAAAACTGTTTTTT
TRBV25-1	NA	NA	TRBJ1-2	CASSEAGDNYGYTF	TGTGCCAGCAGTGAGGCAGGGGATAACTATGGCTACACCTTC
TRBV24-1	NA	many	TRBJ2-1	CATSGSGWSGEQFF	TGTGCCACCAGTGGGTCAGGGTGGTCAGGCGAGCAGTTCTTC
TRBV19	NA	NA	TRBJ1-5	CASSMSTGGSSNQPQHF	TGTGCCAGTAGTATGTCAACCGGGGGGAGTAGCAATCAGCCCCAGCATTTT
TRBV2	NA	NA	TRBJ2-7	CASTGKWYEQYF	TGTGCCTCAACGGGGAAATGGTACGAGCAGTACTTC
TRBV6-2/TRBV6-3	TRBD2	once	TRBJ2-7	CASSTTSGSSYEQYF	TGTGCCAGCAGTACGACTAGCGGGAGCTCCTACGAGCAGTACTTC
TRBV5-1	NA	once	TRBJ2-2	CASSPHGRDNTGELFF	TGCGCCAGCTCCCCCCACGGGCGGGACAACACCGGGGAGCTGTTTTTT
TRBV5-5	TRBD2	NA	TRBJ2-1	CASSLTGLAGGRNEQFF	TGTGCCAGCAGCTTGACAGGACTAGCGGGAGGCCGCAATGAGCAGTTCTTC
TRBV9	TRBD1	once	TRBJ2-5	CASRPGQGVQETQYF	TGTGCCAGCAGACCTGGACAGGGGGTTCAAGAGACCCAGTACTTC
TRBV7-9	TRBD1	NA	TRBJ2-1	CASSTRPGQGLNEQFF	TGTGCCAGCAGCACAAGACCGGGACAGGGTCTCAATGAGCAGTTCTTC
TRBV5-4	NA	NA	TRBJ2-4	CASSMGGGQAVWAKNIQYF	TGTGCCAGCAGCATGGGGGGCGGACAGGCAGTTTGGGCCAAAAACATTCAGTACTTC
TRBV11-2	TRBD2	once	TRBJ2-1	CASIPREGGGSTLNNEQFF	TGTGCCAGCATCCCCCGTGAAGGCGGGGGGAGCACCTTAAACAATGAGCAGTTCTTC
TRBV28	TRBD1	NA	TRBJ1-5	CASSFRTGGYQPQHF	TGTGCCAGCAGTTTCCGTACAGGGGGATATCAGCCCCAGCATTTT
TRBV4-3	NA	NA	TRBJ1-4	CASSQGWPVQTNEKLFF	TGCGCCAGCAGCCAAGGGTGGCCAGTCCAAACTAATGAAAAACTGTTTTTT
TRBV7-8	TRBD1	NA	TRBJ1-4	CASSSLTSRGRSNEKLFF	TGTGCCAGCAGCTCCCTAACGAGCAGGGGGCGAAGTAATGAAAAACTGTTTTTT
TRBV25-1	NA	NA	TRBJ2-7	CASRAPNRVSNEQYF	TGTGCCAGCAGGGCCCCCAACAGGGTCAGTAACGAGCAGTACTTC
TRBV28	NA	NA	TRBJ2-7	CASSSGWSSYEQYF	TGTGCCAGCAGTTCAGGGTGGAGCTCCTACGAGCAGTACTTC
TRBV4-3	TRBD1	NA	TRBJ1-2	CASSHGTGYGYTF	TGCGCCAGCAGCCACGGGACAGGCTATGGCTACACCTTC
TRBV7-2	NA	NA	TRBJ1-5	CASTLDGGSNQPQHF	TGTGCCAGCACCCTGGACGGGGGGAGCAATCAGCCCCAGCATTTT
TRBV15	TRBD2	once	TRBJ2-1	CATRPSGGPRSYNEQFF	TGTGCCACCAGACCTAGCGGGGGCCCTCGCTCCTACAATGAGCAGTTCTTC
TRBV28	TRBD1	NA	TRBJ2-1	CASSLAGTGFYNEQFF	TGTGCCAGCAGTTTAGCTGGGACAGGATTCTACAATGAGCAGTTCTTC
TRBV24-1	TRBD2	NA	TRBJ2-1	CATSDPGTTFEQFF	TGTGCCACCAGTGACCCCGGGACTACCTTTGAGCAGTTCTTC
TRBV7-8	NA	NA	TRBJ1-1	CASSSRENTEAFF	TGTGCCAGCAGTTCCCGGGAGAACACTGAAGCTTTCTTT
TRBV7-9	NA	once	TRBJ2-5	CASSIQPGLQETQYF	TGTGCCAGCAGCATTCAACCGGGACTCCAAGAGACCCAGTACTTC
TRBV14	NA	NA	TRBJ1-4	CASSQERGTNEKLFF	TGTGCCAGCAGCCAAGAAAGGGGGACTAATGAAAAACTGTTTTTT
TRBV5-6	NA	NA	TRBJ1-3	CASSLASAGNTIYF	TGTGCCAGCAGCTTGGCCAGCGCTGGAAACACCATATATTTT
TRBV19	NA	NA	TRBJ2-5	CASSRGGGGPQETQYF	TGTGCCAGCTCCAGGGGGGGCGGGGGGCCCCAAGAGACCCAGTACTTC
TRBV3-1/TRBV3-2	TRBD1	NA	TRBJ2-7	CASSRRDRGNEQYF	TGTGCCAGCAGCCGTCGGGACAGGGGAAACGAGCAGTACTTC
TRBV11-2	TRBD1	NA	TRBJ2-2	CASIVTGGSAGELFF	TGTGCCAGCATCGTAACAGGGGGCAGTGCCGGGGAGCTGTTTTTT
TRBV3-1/TRBV3-2	TRBD1	NA	TRBJ1-5	CASSLGTGNQPQHF	TGTGCCAGCAGCCTCGGGACAGGGAATCAGCCCCAGCATTTT
TRBV6-1	TRBD1	NA	TRBJ2-7	CASSEWDRVAYEQYF	TGTGCCAGCAGTGAATGGGACAGGGTCGCCTACGAGCAGTACTTC
TRBV6-5	TRBD1	NA	TRBJ2-2	CASSNSWTGRTGELFF	TGTGCCAGCAGTAACTCCTGGACAGGGCGCACCGGGGAGCTGTTTTTT
TRBV5-1	TRBD1	NA	TRBJ1-2	CASSGGQGEFGGYTF	TGCGCCAGCAGTGGGGGACAGGGGGAATTCGGCGGCTACACCTTC
TRBV2	TRBD1	NA	TRBJ1-6	CASSDEQGANNSPLHF	TGTGCCAGCAGTGATGAACAGGGGGCTAATAATTCACCCCTCCACTTT
TRBV3-1/TRBV3-2	NA	NA	TRBJ2-7	CASSQLPTGLGSEQYF	TGTGCCAGCAGCCAACTCCCTACAGGGTTAGGCTCCGAGCAGTACTTC
TRBV24-1	NA	NA	TRBJ1-1	CATSGTPNTEAFF	TGTGCCACCAGTGGGACACCGAACACTGAAGCTTTCTTT
TRBV5-4	TRBD1	once	TRBJ1-4	CASSKDRAGEKLFF	TGTGCCAGCAGCAAGGACAGGGCTGGTGAAAAACTGTTTTTT
TRBV7-3	NA	once	TRBJ2-1	CASSSDYNNEQFF	TGTGCCAGCAGCTCGGACTATAACAATGAGCAGTTCTTC
TRBV3-1/TRBV3-2	NA	NA	TRBJ2-5	CASSRTGDTQYF	TGTGCCAGCAGCCGAACGGGAGATACCCAGTACTTC
TRBV28	TRBD1	NA	TRBJ2-7	CASSLWGTGHHEQYF	TGTGCCAGCAGTTTATGGGGGACAGGGCACCACGAGCAGTACTTC
TRBV7-9	TRBD2	NA	TRBJ2-3	CASSRTSATDTQYF	TGTGCCAGCAGCCGGACTAGCGCCACAGATACGCAGTATTTT
TRBV7-3	NA	NA	TRBJ2-3	CASSFSRDSDTQYF	TGTGCCAGCAGCTTTAGTCGGGACTCCGATACGCAGTATTTT
TRBV28	NA	NA	TRBJ1-3	CASSPPTGRSSGNTIYF	TGTGCCAGCAGTCCACCGACAGGCCGATCCTCTGGAAACACCATATATTTT
TRBV20-1	NA	NA	TRBJ2-7	CSASAGFEQYF	TGCAGTGCGAGTGCCGGTTTCGAGCAGTACTTC
TRBV5-1	TRBD1	NA	TRBJ1-2	CASSLGDSNYGYTF	TGCGCCAGCAGCTTGGGGGACAGCAACTATGGCTACACCTTC
TRBV15	NA	NA	TRBJ1-5	CATSREWQGVTSNQPQHF	TGTGCCACCAGCAGAGAGTGGCAGGGCGTTACTAGCAATCAGCCCCAGCATTTT